The clone carrying this TCR beta chain came up once. Its antigen is not identified. At one of its ends the junction is not consistent with the germline gene, which may arise from a read error. The sample comes from a study of Graves' ophthalmopathy and Graves' hyperthyroidism. Study outcomes and limitations: Blood samples also showed most expanded thyroid clonotypes exceeding 0.001 frequency. Ophthalmopathy progression predictions by the model showed approximately 75% specificity and about 68% sensitivity.

Patients were excluded if they had other autoimmune diseases or uncontrolled infections, and likewise if pregnancy or lactation applied. Germline V lookup: CDR1 LNHDA, CDR2 SQIVND (reference sequence). The CDR3 runs to 13 residues. Amplified material comprised TCR beta CDR3 regions derived from RNA transcripts. HTBI primers served in a first-round RT-PCR, which a second-round multiplex PCR followed. A single record per CDR3 protein comes from TCRdb applying MiXCR to the multiplex PCR reads. The sample consists of hundreds of thousands of distinct CDR3 sequences, approximately 39% of them appearing once.

This TCR was recovered from an adult man with Graves' ophthalmopathy. V gene TRBV19 combines with J gene TRBJ1-1; the D gene is possibly TRBD1 (5 bases). Sequenced: peripheral blood. Here the CDR3 DNA reads TGTGCCAATAGTATATCAGGGTACACTGAAGCTTTCTTT. Its protein is CANSISGYTEAFF.